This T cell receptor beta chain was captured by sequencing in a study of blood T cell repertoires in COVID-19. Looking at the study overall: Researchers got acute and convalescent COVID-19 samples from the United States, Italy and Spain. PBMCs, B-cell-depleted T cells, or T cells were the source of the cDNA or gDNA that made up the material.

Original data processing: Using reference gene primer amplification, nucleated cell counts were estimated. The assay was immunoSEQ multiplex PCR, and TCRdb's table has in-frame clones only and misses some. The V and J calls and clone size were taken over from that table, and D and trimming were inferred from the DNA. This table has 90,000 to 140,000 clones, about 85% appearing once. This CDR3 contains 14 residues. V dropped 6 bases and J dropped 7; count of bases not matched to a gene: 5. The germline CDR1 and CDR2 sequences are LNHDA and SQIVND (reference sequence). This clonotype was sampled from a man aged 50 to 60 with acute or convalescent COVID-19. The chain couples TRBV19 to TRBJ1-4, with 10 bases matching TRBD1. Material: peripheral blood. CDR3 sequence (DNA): TGTGCCAGTAGAGACAGGGGGCTTCGTGAAAAACTGTTTTTT. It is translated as CASRDRGLREKLFF.